A selection of T cell receptor beta chains follows, all from one sample in a study of cytomegalovirus exposure and HLA in healthy donors. Only in-frame clones appear in the TCRdb table, and some are missing; sequencing was by immunoSEQ multiplex PCR. The sample contains 100,000 to 150,000 clones, roughly 80% of which appear only once. The sequencing input was PBMCs. The receptors derive from a man younger than 30 in good health and CMV-seropositive. Each CDR3 is given with its conserved first and last residue. The D gene is left open where the match is weak. Some rows mark clone size as missing; the rest say once, few, many or name a class of expanded clone.

D gene | J gene | clone size | V gene | CDR3 DNA | CDR3 protein
- | TRBJ1-2 | - | TRBV7-2 | TGTGCCAGCAGCTCCTCCCTATCCTACACCTTC | CASSSSLSYTF
- | TRBJ1-4 | - | TRBV6-1 | TGTGCCAGCAGTGAAGACCGGGACACCCTTCAGGAAAAACTGTTTTTT | CASSEDRDTLQEKLFF
TRBD1 | TRBJ2-3 | - | TRBV9 | TGTGCCAGCAGCCTCGGACAGGGCGGTAGGGCAGATACGCAGTATTTT | CASSLGQGGRADTQYF
- | TRBJ2-3 | once | TRBV4-1 | TGCGCCAGCTCTATAGGGGGGAGGGCCAAGGATACGCAGTATTTT | CASSIGGRAKDTQYF
- | TRBJ1-2 | few | TRBV10-3 | TGTGCCATCAGTGAGCCGGGAGATGGCTACACCTTC | CAISEPGDGYTF
- | TRBJ2-1 | - | TRBV7-2 | TGTGCCAGCAGCTTCGGGGGGCAGGATGAGCAGTTCTTC | CASSFGGQDEQFF
- | TRBJ1-4 | once | TRBV7-9 | TGTTCCAGCAGCAATTCTTGGGAGAAACTGTTTTTT | CSSSNSWEKLFF
- | TRBJ1-1 | - | TRBV6-6 | TGTGCCAGCACCGGCCGGGGCACTGAAGCTTTCTTT | CASTGRGTEAFF
TRBD1 | TRBJ1-6 | - | TRBV30 | TGTGCCTGGAGTGTACCTAGACAGGGGAATTCACCCCTCCACTTT | CAWSVPRQGNSPLHF
- | TRBJ1-1 | - | TRBV5-6 | TGTGCCAGCAGCTTGATTTCGGGGAGAGGTACTGAAGCTTTCTTT | CASSLISGRGTEAFF
- | TRBJ1-5 | - | TRBV5-6 | TGTGCCAGCAGCTTGTCGTCACAGCATAGCAATCAGCCCCAGCATTTT | CASSLSSQHSNQPQHF
TRBD1 | TRBJ1-5 | - | TRBV27 | TGTGCCAGCAGCCGGACAGGGGGTATTCAGCCCCAGCATTTT | CASSRTGGIQPQHF
- | TRBJ2-5 | - | TRBV2 | TGTGCCAGCAGCCCGCAGGGCCGTCAAGAGACCCAGTACTTC | CASSPQGRQETQYF
TRBD2 | TRBJ2-7 | - | TRBV5-1 | TGCGCCAGCAGCACCGGGACTAGTTCAGACGAGCAGTACTTC | CASSTGTSSDEQYF
TRBD1 | TRBJ2-5 | once | TRBV5-4 | TGTGCCAGCAGACCGGACAGGTACCAAGAGACCCAGTACTTC | CASRPDRYQETQYF
- | TRBJ2-3 | - | TRBV7-2 | TGTGCCAGCAGCCCCGACTATGTGACAGATACGCAGTATTTT | CASSPDYVTDTQYF
TRBD2 | TRBJ2-1 | few | TRBV5-4 | TGTGCCAGCAGCTTGGGACCGCGCGGGGGTTATGAGCAGTTCTTC | CASSLGPRGGYEQFF
- | TRBJ1-4 | - | TRBV4-1 | TGCGCCAGCAGGGTCCCGGGATCCGGGGGGGAAAAACTGTTTTTT | CASRVPGSGGEKLFF
TRBD1 | TRBJ2-7 | - | TRBV2 | TGTGCCAGCAGTGCTAGGGGGCACGAGCAGTACTTC | CASSARGHEQYF
TRBD1 | TRBJ1-4 | - | TRBV9 | TGTGCCAGCAGCGAGAGCACAGGGGGAGGTCGTGAAAAACTGTTTTTT | CASSESTGGGREKLFF
- | TRBJ2-5 | - | TRBV30 | TGTGCCTGGAACTACAATACCCAAGAGACCCAGTACTTC | CAWNYNTQETQYF
- | TRBJ2-7 | - | TRBV19 | TGTGCCAGTAGGAAAGACAGTGCGAGCTCCTACGAGCAGTACTTC | CASRKDSASSYEQYF
TRBD2 | TRBJ2-1 | - | TRBV11-3 | TGTGCCAGCAGCTCCGGACTAGCGGAGAACAATGAGCAGTTCTTC | CASSSGLAENNEQFF
- | TRBJ1-5 | - | TRBV7-8 | TGTGCCAGCAGCTTAGCCCAGAACAATCAGCCCCAGCATTTT | CASSLAQNNQPQHF
- | TRBJ2-7 | - | TRBV18 | TGTGCCAGCTCACCCCGGGACACGGGCTCCTACGAGCAGTACTTC | CASSPRDTGSYEQYF
TRBD1 | TRBJ1-2 | - | TRBV27 | TGTGCCAGCAGTCGGGACAGGGTCGGCTACACCTTC | CASSRDRVGYTF
TRBD1 | TRBJ1-2 | few | TRBV9 | TGTGCCAGCAGCGCCAGACAGGGTAACTATGGCTACACCTTC | CASSARQGNYGYTF
- | TRBJ2-6 | - | TRBV5-6 | TGTGCCAGCAGCTTGGAATTCGCGACAGGGGCCAACGTCCTGACTTTC | CASSLEFATGANVLTF
- | TRBJ2-7 | - | TRBV27 | TGTGCCAGCTCGGGCGGGGGCCGCGACTCCTACGAGCAGTACTTC | CASSGGGRDSYEQYF
- | TRBJ1-2 | few | TRBV7-9 | TGTGCCACCCGAGATGGCTACACCTTC | CATRDGYTF
- | TRBJ2-3 | - | TRBV7-2 | TGTGCCAGCAGCTTAGATCGACTGTCTAGCACAGATACGCAGTATTTT | CASSLDRLSSTDTQYF
- | TRBJ1-1 | - | TRBV6-1 | TGTGCCAGCAATCTTCTACAGGCAAACACTGAAGCTTTCTTT | CASNLLQANTEAFF
TRBD1 | TRBJ2-5 | once | TRBV5-5 | TGTGCCAGCAGCTTGCTCTTGTCAGGGACAGGGGTTAGGGTCCAAGAGACCCAGTACTTC | CASSLLLSGTGVRVQETQYF
TRBD1 | TRBJ2-3 | - | TRBV5-6 | TGTGCCAGCAGCTGGTCGGGGACAGGGGGCTTAGATACGCAGTATTTT | CASSWSGTGGLDTQYF
TRBD1 | TRBJ1-1 | - | TRBV7-6 | TGTGCCAGCAGCTCTACTGGAACAGGGGTCGGTCGATCCACTGAAGCTTTCTTT | CASSSTGTGVGRSTEAFF
- | TRBJ1-1 | few | TRBV19 | TGTGCCAGTAGTATTCAGGGTGAAGCTTTCTTT | CASSIQGEAFF
TRBD2 | TRBJ2-1 | few | TRBV5-4 | TGTGCCAGCAGCTTGGGACTAGCGGAGGGTGAGCAGTTCTTC | CASSLGLAEGEQFF
- | TRBJ1-3 | - | TRBV5-4 | TGTGCCAGCAGCTTGGATCACAGCTCTGGAAACACCATATATTTT | CASSLDHSSGNTIYF
- | TRBJ2-3 | - | TRBV11-2 | TGTGCCAGCAGCTTAGCGGGGGGCCCGGAGTATTTT | CASSLAGGPEYF
TRBD1 | TRBJ1-1 | - | TRBV19 | TGTGCCAGTACACCCAGGGGGAGCACTGAAGCTTTCTTT | CASTPRGSTEAFF
TRBD1 | TRBJ2-7 | - | TRBV7-6 | TGTGCCAGCAGCTTAGAATACAGGGGAACCTACGAGCAGTACTTC | CASSLEYRGTYEQYF
- | TRBJ1-2 | - | TRBV11-2 | TGTGCCAGCAGCCCAGACGCAGGGAACTATGGCTACACCTTC | CASSPDAGNYGYTF
- | TRBJ1-2 | - | TRBV19 | TGTGCCAGTAGCGGACAGTCTAATGGCTACACCTTC | CASSGQSNGYTF
- | TRBJ2-7 | - | TRBV5-1 | TGCGCCAGCAGCTTGCAGGTACCCTACGAGCAGTACTTC | CASSLQVPYEQYF
TRBD1 | TRBJ2-7 | - | TRBV9 | TGTGCCAGCAGCCCCCGACAGGGCACCTACGAGCAGTACTTC | CASSPRQGTYEQYF
TRBD1 | TRBJ2-2 | - | TRBV27 | TGTGCCAGCAGTTCCGGGACAGACTCTCTCACCGGGGAGCTGTTTTTT | CASSSGTDSLTGELFF
TRBD1 | TRBJ2-7 | once | TRBV5-4 | TGTGCCAGCAGCTTGGGTCGGACAGGGTTCGAGCAGTACTTC | CASSLGRTGFEQYF
TRBD2 | TRBJ2-3 | - | TRBV6-1 | TGTGCCAGCAGTGATGGTTCAAGCGTGGGGGGGATCCCAGATACGCAGTATTTT | CASSDGSSVGGIPDTQYF
TRBD2 | TRBJ2-3 | - | TRBV25-1 | TGTGCCAGCAGTGAATGGGCGGGAGGGACAGATACGCAGTATTTT | CASSEWAGGTDTQYF
TRBD1 | TRBJ1-1 | - | TRBV7-9 | TGTGCCAGCAGCTTAGGACAGGGGGCAATCGACCGGTACTACACTGAAGCTTTCTTT | CASSLGQGAIDRYYTEAFF